Following are 13 T cell receptor beta chains from one sample sequenced in a study of blood T cell repertoires in COVID-19 (dated by TCRdb to between 2020 and 2021). The library was prepared using the immunoSEQ multiplex PCR assay. TCRdb carries this immuneACCESS record with in-frame sequences only. Its versions omit some clonotypes, under half of them owing to an unresolved V gene in the studies checked, with the rest unexplained. In all, the sample holds 250,000 to 350,000 clones, and 85% to 90% of those were seen once. Jointly, the top ten make up roughly 5.9% of the sample. Sequencing was performed on peripheral blood. These receptors originate from a woman between 50 and 59 years old with COVID-19, enrolled during active disease.

The chain employs TRBV18 and TRBJ2-7, with D tentatively TRBD1 (6 bases). CDR3 length: 14 amino acids. Trimming pared 0 bases from V and 3 bases from J, leaving 9 bases between. Germline CDR1 and CDR2: KGHSH and LQKENI. The CDR3 spells CASSPPAGDYEQYF. The CDR3 DNA reads as TGTGCCAGCTCACCACCGGCAGGGGACTACGAGCAGTACTTC.

V gene TRBV30 combines with J gene TRBJ1-1; TRBD1 matches at 7 bases. CDR1 and CDR2 from the germline V gene are GTSNPN and SVGIG (reference sequence). This CDR3 is 13 amino acids long. V was clipped by 3 bases and J by 2 bases; unmatched bases: 3. In nucleotides, the CDR3 is TGTGCCTGGAGAGGACAGGCTAACACTGAAGCTTTCTTT. Translation: CAWRGQANTEAFF.

The count of this clone is one. The rearrangement links TRBV2 to TRBJ1-2, with 7 nucleotides matching TRBD1. The CDR3 runs 17 residues. V dropped 3 bases and J dropped 8; count of bases not matched to a gene: 18. CDR1 SNHLY and CDR2 FYNNEI come from the germline V gene. This CDR3 is CASSEYRRGLQTSGYTF. As DNA, the CDR3 is TGTGCCAGCAGTGAGTATAGGAGGGGGCTGCAGACGTCGGGCTACACCTTC.

This clone was seen once. The V gene is TRBV11-2, the J gene TRBJ1-1, with D possibly TRBD1 on 5 matching bases. The germline gives CDR1 SGHAT, CDR2 FQNNGV. Trimming removed 0 bases from V and 1 base from J, with 9 bases in between. This CDR3 comprises 15 residues. The CDR3 DNA reads as TGTGCCAGCAGCTTAGATAGGACATCGAACACTGAAGCTTTCTTT. This sequence encodes CASSLDRTSNTEAFF.

The chain joins TRBV5-1 to TRBJ1-2, with a weak D call TRBD1 (5 bases). The CDR3 loop spans 14 amino acids. V was pared by 0 bases and J by 8 bases, with 14 bases between. Germline CDR1 and CDR2: SGHRS and YFSETQ. CDR3 residues: CASSLGTLGWGYTF. Written as DNA, the CDR3 is TGCGCCAGCAGCTTGGGGACATTGGGGTGGGGCTACACCTTC.

This clone has a single count. This rearrangement joins TRBV2 to TRBJ2-7; TRBD1 matches at 9 bases. The CDR3 is 14 residues long. CDR1 and CDR2 from the germline V gene are SNHLY and FYNNEI. Losses at the gene ends were 8 bases for V and 3 bases for J; bases not matched to a gene: 8. CDR3 in DNA: TGTGCCAGCGTAGGGACAGGGATCTACTACGAGCAGTACTTC. Amino acid sequence: CASVGTGIYYEQYF.

CDR3 residues: CASSSTGTGNTEAFF. The CDR3 DNA is TGTGCCAGCAGCTCGACCGGGACAGGGAACACTGAAGCTTTCTTT. The chain is built from TRBV7-9 and TRBJ1-1, with TRBD1 matching 8 bases. The ends lost 4 bases at V and 1 base at J; junction bases unmatched: 5. The CDR3 is made up of 15 amino acids. Germline V gene data show CDR1 as SEHNR and CDR2 as FQNEAQ (reference sequence).

This chain links TRBV12-5 with TRBJ1-2, with D possibly TRBD1 on 6 matching bases. Germline CDR1 is LGHNT and CDR2 is FRNRAP. The CDR3 runs 13 residues. The ends were cut back, 4 bases at V and 4 bases at J, with 10 bases in the middle. The DNA for the CDR3 is TGTGCTAGTGGTTCCCGGACAGTCTATGGCTACACCTTC. Amino acids: CASGSRTVYGYTF.

V gene TRBV19 combines with J gene TRBJ2-7; TRBD2 agrees at 11 bases. The junction had 9 bases not matched to a gene; V was cut back by 0 bases and J by 2 bases. CDR1 LNHDA and CDR2 SQIVND come from the germline V gene (reference sequence). The CDR3 runs 18 residues. Written as DNA, the CDR3 is TGTGCCAGTAGTATAGAGACTAGCGGGACAAGCAACGCCTACGAGCAGTACTTC. This codes for CASSIETSGTSNAYEQYF.

The chain links TRBV5-1 to TRBJ2-1, with a weak D call TRBD2 (5 bases). Germline V gene data show CDR1 as SGHRS and CDR2 as YFSETQ. The CDR3 loop spans 18 amino acids. V lost 4 bases, J lost 0 bases, and 20 bases lay in between. This CDR3 reads CASSGSHGPSSSYNEQFF. CDR3 nucleotide sequence: TGCGCCAGCAGCGGAAGCCATGGGCCTAGCAGCTCCTACAATGAGCAGTTCTTC.

CDR3 nucleotides: TGTGCCAGCGCAAGGGGGACAGAAGCTTTCTTT. Translation gives CASARGTEAFF. The V gene is TRBV3-1 (or the pseudogene TRBV3-2), the J gene TRBJ1-1; possibly TRBD1 for D (6 bases). The germline V and J ends were trimmed by 8 bases and 8 bases, with 12 bases remaining between them. CDR1 is LGHDT, CDR2 YNNKEL, per germline (reference sequence). There are 11 residues in the CDR3.

V usage is TRBV6-5 and J usage is TRBJ2-7, with 7 nucleotides matching TRBD1. CDR3 length: 14 residues. CDR1 is MNHEY, CDR2 SVGAGI, per germline. Germline trimming cut 6 bases from V and 7 bases from J; bases unmatched to any gene: 12. The CDR3: CASRLGGGSGEQYF. CDR3 in DNA: TGTGCCAGCAGGCTAGGGGGCGGTTCGGGAGAGCAGTACTTC.

The chain couples TRBV24-1 to TRBJ2-7; D uncertain. The CDR3 sequence is 13 residues long. Germline V gene data show CDR1 as KGHDR and CDR2 as SFDVKD. The germline V and J ends were trimmed by 3 bases and 1 base, with 6 bases remaining between them. Here the CDR3 DNA reads TGTGCCACCAGTGATGAAACATCCTACGAGCAGTACTTC. Translating it yields CATSDETSYEQYF.